This T cell receptor (beta chain) was sequenced in a study of post-analysis software for immune sequencing data. Study at large: Relapsing-remitting, secondary progressive and progressive-relapsing multiple sclerosis courses were included. Regarding the study as a whole: Five TRBV segments (TRBV5-6, TRBV5-1 and TRBV20-1 among them) occurred more frequently in patients than in controls. Same-batch preparations were strongly co-clustered by F measure. Multiple sclerosis was associated with a significant reduction in normalized Chao1 diversity relative to controls.

Unique molecular identifiers were carried by the TCR beta cDNA libraries. Once roughly 1 to 11 million T cells were used, roughly 0.5 million cDNA molecules resulted. TCRdb ran MiXCR on the PCR reads and lists one entry per CDR3 protein. The data hold approximately 660,000 distinct CDR3 sequences, with approximately 59% observed a single time. Germline-derived CDR1 and CDR2 are DFQATT and SNEGSKA (reference sequence). This CDR3 comprises 17 residues. Turning to this clonotype: Its antigen is still unknown. One end of the junction fails to match germline, which may point to a read error.

V gene TRBV20-1 combines with J gene TRBJ1-5, with 7 bases that match TRBD1. The source material was blood. The sequence was collected from a girl aged 2-15 years with multiple sclerosis. CDR3 in DNA: TGCAGTACTAGAGATCCGGACAGGCAGTATAGCAATCAGCCCCAGCATTTT. Protein: CSTRDPDRQYSNQPQHF.